This TCR beta chain is from a study of post-analysis software for immune sequencing data. Notes on the study in general: In multiple sclerosis, normalized Chao1 diversity was significantly below that of controls.

Unique molecular identifiers were present in the TCR beta cDNA libraries. Starting from approximately 1 to 10 million T cells, the study yielded 460,000 or so cDNA molecules. TCRdb used MiXCR to reprocess the PCR reads, holding one entry per CDR3 protein. Seen here are about 810,000 distinct CDR3 sequences, roughly 50% observed once, and the top ten hold approximately 4.2%. This clonotype showed up just a few times. Its target is unknown. The material sequenced was blood. This receptor was obtained from a girl aged 10 to 17 with multiple sclerosis.

The CDR3 sequence is CAISGLGQGVDGYTF. In DNA, the CDR3 is TGTGCCATCAGTGGGTTGGGGCAGGGGGTAGATGGCTACACCTTC. V is TRBV10-3 and J is TRBJ1-2, with 7 bases aligning to TRBD1. Germline CDR1 ENHRY, CDR2 SYGVKD. Trimming removed 4 bases from V and 6 bases from J; junction bases left unmatched: 11. The CDR3 is 15 amino acids.